This section outlines one T cell receptor (beta chain) sequence together with its context. Its antigen is as yet unknown. The data were taken from a study of early T cells in non-severe SARS-CoV-2 infection. Study-level background: Chains were not paired, and sequencing was done on bulk RNA from unsorted whole blood.

General study points: Private and CD4 specificities were missed by VDJdb matching, skewed to anti-spike CD8.

The V gene's germline CDR1 is MNHEY and CDR2 SMNVEV (reference sequence). V was trimmed by 2 bases and J by 3 bases, leaving 10 bases between them. This CDR3 has 14 amino acids. In TCRdb, the 5' RACE reads were re-called with MiXCR into one record per CDR3 protein. The sample includes more than 55,000 distinct CDR3 sequences, about 6% seen only once; the top ten take roughly 3.5%. The TCR comes from an adult who was a healthcare worker with PCR-confirmed SARS-CoV-2 infection or an uninfected control (not recorded which). The chain links TRBV27 to TRBJ1-2; tentative D call: TRBD1 (6 bases). Source: whole blood, taken at baseline. Here the CDR3 reads CASSLKGGYYGYTF. The CDR3 DNA follows: TGTGCCAGCAGTTTAAAGGGGGGATACTATGGCTACACCTTC.